This T cell receptor (beta chain) was sequenced in a study of T cells in Graves' hyperthyroidism and ophthalmopathy (dated by TCRdb to about 2019). For the wider study: Peripheral blood was collected at initial diagnosis, before any treatment. TCR V-J signatures able to tell the groups apart were searched for in a discovery cohort of approximately 95 patients, of whom over 40 had Graves' ophthalmopathy and around 56 had stable Graves' hyperthyroidism. An independent validation cohort of under 20 hyperthyroidism patients and 17 patients who later progressed to ophthalmopathy tested prospective prediction of ophthalmopathy. The approximately 90 discovery patients were divided at random into training and test sets in a 7:3 ratio. The study also compared thyroid tissue and blood T-cell repertoires from more than five Graves' hyperthyroidism patients. After sampling, hyperthyroidism patients received methimazole starting at 30 mg daily, and ophthalmopathy patients received high-dose intravenous methylprednisolone. According to the paper, TCR Vbeta CDR3 sequencing was carried out on approximately 140 peripheral blood samples, which came from more than 40 ophthalmopathy, under 85 hyperthyroidism and roughly 17 progressor patients.

The TCR beta CDR3 regions were amplified from RNA transcripts. A first-round RT-PCR of the TCR CDR3 used the HTBI primer set with the Qiagen OneStep RT-PCR kit. The libraries were constructed in a second round of multiplex PCR and then size-selected and purified. Libraries were sequenced paired-end with 100 bp reads on an Illumina HiSeq2000. The paper's data handling went like this. SOAPnuke was used to process the raw data, removing reads that contained adapters or uncalled bases, had a mean Phred below 15, or lacked an exact match to the constant primer or identifier. High-quality paired reads were merged with COPE v1.2.5, and unique nucleotide sequences were defined as clonotypes. MiTCR v1.1 was used to align clonotypes to the IMGT TRBV, TRBD and TRBJ reference segments. Only V-J combinations with frequency above 0.0001, covering about 99% of repertoires, were analysed. A TCS score was defined as the ratio between F50 (clonal expansion) and ExV (chaos), using BLOSUM62-based TCRdist between CDR3 peptides within each V-J. Welch's t-statistics and random forest reduced just over 500 V-J features to 13, which were used in a naive Bayes classifier (R e1071). The public reads were reanalyzed by TCRdb: fastp trimming at Q25, MiXCR alignment, in-frame beta chains only. All rows with the same CDR3 protein become a single entry with the most common DNA and genes. Here the V and J calls rest on TCRdb's processing, not on the authors' analysis. Across this sample there are hundreds of thousands of distinct CDR3 sequences, with about 18% seen only once. The top ten hold about 50% of the sample.

This clonotype was detected many times. Its target antigen remains unknown. There are no base qualities to consult, and no much larger clone falls within one base. In the ophthalmopathy patients, disease was moderately to severely active, with a Clinical Activity Score of 3 or more, a NOSPECS grade of 4 or more, and a duration of less than 3 months. Exclusion was applied to patients with uncontrolled infections, other autoimmune diseases, pregnancy or lactation. Clinical symptoms, serum thyroxine and TRAb, thyroid ultrasound, and orbital computed tomography formed the basis for the diagnoses. Ficoll-Paque density gradient centrifugation was used to isolate PBMCs from 8 to 10 ml of fresh peripheral blood. Total RNA was extracted using Trizol reagent, and RNA quality was assessed on an Agilent 2100 Bioanalyzer. Findings and caveats that apply to the study as a whole: Blood samples also contained most of the expanded thyroid clonotypes (frequency above 0.001), which suggests that blood repertoires may reflect thyroid immune responses. A 13 V-J signature model separated ophthalmopathy from stable hyperthyroidism, with around 91% sensitivity and 81.08% specificity in cross-validation and 80%/75% in testing. Sample size was not statistically predetermined, and blinding of investigators to group allocation was not performed. In validation, the model predicted progression to ophthalmopathy a median of roughly 6.2 months before onset, with about 64% sensitivity and about 72% specificity.

The CDR3 spans 15 residues, from the cysteine through the phenylalanine. Of all the DNA, just the CDR3 is kept, 45 bases in frame from base 1. V is pared back by 1 base and J by 8 bases, with 16 bases lying between the germline termini. In the germline V gene, CDR1 corresponds to SGHRS and CDR2 to YFSETQ. Recombination joined TRBV5-1 with TRBJ2-1, with a weak D call of TRBD1 (6 bases match). This clonotype originated in a woman aged 55 to 70 with Graves' ophthalmopathy. Sample: blood. The CDR3 reads as follows: CASSLPRDTFHEQFF. The DNA sequence is TGCGCCAGCAGCTTGCCCCGGGACACCTTCCATGAGCAGTTCTTC.